The 21 T cell receptor beta chains below were found in one sample sequenced in a study of response to subunit inactivated influenza vaccine. TCRdb re-called the RT-PCR reads with MiXCR, one entry per CDR3 protein. Of about 170,000 distinct CDR3 sequences in the sample, around 12% were seen once. The same sample was also used in a study of T cells expressing NK-cell markers. That study adds: For TCR beta, cDNA was produced by 5'RACE template switching with UMIs.

Specimen: CD8+ T cells sorted from PBMCs, collected 11 to 12 days after vaccination. The receptor source for this set is a man in his fifties or sixties who received an inactivated influenza vaccine.

This clonotype was seen a few times. The rearrangement uses TRBV7-9 and TRBJ2-1; 9 bases align to TRBD2. V lost 5 bases to trimming and J lost 13 bases; unmatched junction nucleotides: 12. This CDR3 region has 14 residues. In germline, CDR1 is SEHNR, CDR2 FQNEAQ (reference sequence). CDR3 sequence reads: CASSPTGTSNPQFF. The CDR3 DNA follows: TGTGCCAGCAGCCCGACCGGGACTAGCAATCCCCAGTTCTTC.

This clonotype was detected only a few times. V usage is TRBV12-3 or TRBV12-4 and J usage is TRBJ2-1; D is perhaps TRBD1 or TRBD2 (6 bases each). V was cut by 8 bases and J by 0 bases, with 11 bases left in between. CDR3 length: 14 residues. The CDR3 loop is CASLGGTSYNEQFF. CDR3 coding DNA: TGTGCCAGCCTGGGGGGCACCTCCTACAATGAGCAGTTCTTC.

The sample holds many counts of this clonotype. The CDR3, as DNA: TGTGCCAGCAGTTACTCTAACAGGGGAAGCGAAGGCTACACCTTC. Its protein product is CASSYSNRGSEGYTF. This chain joins TRBV6-5 and TRBJ1-2; 7 nucleotides align to TRBD1. The V gene's germline CDR1 is MNHEY and CDR2 SVGAGI. The length of the CDR3 is 15 residues. V lost 0 bases to trimming and J lost 8 bases; unmatched junction nucleotides: 9.

The table lists this clonotype with a few counts. V gene TRBV29-1 combines with J gene TRBJ2-2; tentative D call: TRBD2 (5 bases). Germline assignment: CDR1 SQVTM and CDR2 ANQGSEA. V was clipped by 3 bases and J by 1 base, with 9 bases between them. The CDR3 has 14 residues. CDR3 protein: CSVERSGNTGELFF. The CDR3 DNA reads as TGCAGCGTTGAGAGGAGCGGGAACACCGGGGAGCTGTTTTTT.

In this sample, this clonotype turned up a few times. The gene calls are TRBV5-1 and TRBJ2-7; possibly TRBD2 for D (6 bases). The CDR3 is 15 residues long. Deletions cut 4 bases from V and 2 bases from J, with 16 bases between. Germline values: CDR1 SGHRS, CDR2 YFSETQ. The CDR3 bases are TGCGCCAGCAGCCCCATCAAGGGACTCCCCTACGAGCAGTACTTC. Protein: CASSPIKGLPYEQYF.

In its sample, this clonotype was seen a few times. The chain has TRBV2 and TRBJ2-7; no reliable D call. CDR1 and CDR2 from the germline V gene are SNHLY and FYNNEI. The CDR3 spans 14 residues. V lost 2 bases, J lost 2 bases, and 10 bases lay in between. The CDR3 DNA is TGTGCCAGCAGTGAACAGCCGGGTACCTACGAGCAGTACTTC. Amino acids: CASSEQPGTYEQYF.

This clonotype was seen ten or more times. The rearrangement links TRBV3-1 to TRBJ2-7; D is undetermined. The ends were cut back, 0 bases at V and 0 bases at J, with 6 bases in the middle. This CDR3 comprises 14 residues. Germline V gene sequence: CDR1 LGHDT, CDR2 YNNKEL (reference sequence). The CDR3 here is CASSQESASYEQYF. CDR3 nucleotide sequence: TGTGCCAGCAGCCAAGAATCCGCCTCCTACGAGCAGTACTTC.

This clonotype has more than one count but fewer than ten. The V and J genes are TRBV11-2 and TRBJ1-1; a weak D match, TRBD1 (6 bases). Germline-derived CDR1 and CDR2 are SGHAT and FQNNGV. The ends were cut back, 2 bases at V and 1 base at J, with 20 bases in the middle. The CDR3 sequence is 18 residues long. DNA of the CDR3: TGTGCCAGCAGCTTAACTGGGACAACCCTAGGGGGGAACACTGAAGCTTTCTTT. Translated, it gives CASSLTGTTLGGNTEAFF.

The J gene is TRBJ2-1, the V gene TRBV7-9; 13 nucleotides line up with TRBD2. With 5 bases clipped from V and 4 bases from J, the junction kept 8 bases outside the gene matches. Per germline, CDR1 SEHNR and CDR2 FQNEAQ (reference sequence). This CDR3 comprises 17 residues. As DNA, the CDR3 is TGTGCCAGCAGCCATGGACTAGCGGGAGTAGGTTACAATGAGCAGTTCTTC. It is translated as CASSHGLAGVGYNEQFF.

This sequence joins TRBV3-1 and TRBJ2-3; D assignment may be TRBD1 or TRBD2 (5 bases each). The V gene's germline CDR1 is LGHDT and CDR2 YNNKEL (reference sequence). This CDR3 spans 17 amino acids. V lost 4 bases to trimming and J lost 4 bases, with 21 bases between them. DNA of the CDR3: TGTGCCAGCAGCCTCCGGGACCGCCCTATACTCCCAGATACGCAGTATTTT. Its protein is CASSLRDRPILPDTQYF.

This clonotype was counted between two and nine times. The V and J genes are TRBV24-1 and TRBJ2-1, with a possible D match to TRBD2 (7 bases). Germline V gene lookup returns CDR1 KGHDR and CDR2 SFDVKD. The CDR3 runs to 13 residues. The V gene lost 11 bases and the J gene lost 8 bases, with 18 bases spanning the gap. Here the CDR3 reads CAIGWGGRDEQFF. The CDR3 DNA reads TGTGCCATCGGGTGGGGGGGCCGAGATGAGCAGTTCTTC.

The V and J genes are TRBV5-1 and TRBJ2-3; D may be TRBD2 (7 bases). The CDR3 extends over 13 amino acids. V dropped 3 bases and J dropped 4 bases, with 9 bases sitting between them. Germline CDR1 SGHRS, CDR2 YFSETQ. In DNA, the CDR3 is TGCGCCAGCAGCTGGGGGGGCGCAGATACGCAGTATTTT. Protein: CASSWGGADTQYF.

This clonotype showed up just a few times. The rearrangement links TRBV6-5 to TRBJ1-1; D remains unclear. The V gene's germline CDR1 is MNHEY and CDR2 SVGAGI. CDR3 length: 15 amino acids. The V end lost 2 bases, the J end lost 1 base, and 11 bases lay between the germline ends. The CDR3 coding sequence is TGTGCCAGCAGTTACCGCAGTTCAGGGAACACTGAAGCTTTCTTT. This gives the protein CASSYRSSGNTEAFF.

This clonotype was counted once. A much larger clone is a single base away; this may be a read error. The rearrangement links TRBV5-6 to TRBJ2-7; D is uncertain. Germline assignment: CDR1 SGHDT and CDR2 YYEEEE. The CDR3 is 13 residues long. DNA for the CDR3: TGTGCCGGCAGCTCGAGTCTTGGGCAGGAGCAGTACTTC. Its protein product is CAGSSSLGQEQYF.

In its sample, this clonotype was seen many times. The chain has TRBV4-1 and TRBJ2-7, with 10 bases aligning to TRBD1. The V segment lost 3 bases and the J segment 3 bases; nucleotides outside the gene matches: 2. Germline CDR1 is MGHRA and CDR2 is YSYEKL. The CDR3 length is 14 residues. The CDR3 DNA is TGCGCCAGCAGCCAGTGGACAGGGGGCTACGAGCAGTACTTC. Translated, it gives CASSQWTGGYEQYF.

J is TRBJ2-1 and V is TRBV5-1; 13 positions match TRBD2. CDR1 and CDR2 from the germline V gene are SGHRS and YFSETQ. V lost 4 bases and J lost 10; bases outside the gene matches: 8. CDR3 length equals 15 residues. CDR3 loop: CASSASGTSGNEQFF. In DNA form, the CDR3 reads TGCGCCAGCAGCGCGTCAGGGACTAGCGGGAACGAGCAGTTCTTC. The full variable domain, with the rest looked up from reference TRBV5-1 and TRBJ2-1, is KAGVTQTPRYLIKTRGQQVTLSCSPISGHRSVSWYQQTPGQGLQFLFEYFSETQRNKGNFPGRFSGRQFSNSRSEMNVSTLELGDSALYLCASSASGTSGNEQFFGPGTRLTVL.

The V call is TRBV15, the J call TRBJ1-2, with TRBD1 as a possible D gene (5 bases). Deletions cut 0 bases from V and 4 bases from J, with 9 bases between. Germline values: CDR1 LNHNV, CDR2 YYDKDF (reference sequence). CDR3 length: 14 residues. CDR3 sequence (DNA): TGTGCCACCAGCAGAGAGTCAGGGCGCTATGGCTACACCTTC. Its protein is CATSRESGRYGYTF.

This clonotype was seen a handful of times. The chain combines TRBV5-1 with TRBJ2-7; possibly TRBD1 for D (7 bases). This CDR3 is 14 amino acids long. Germline CDR1 SGHRS, CDR2 YFSETQ. Trimming pared 3 bases from V and 7 bases from J, leaving 17 bases between. The CDR3 sequence is CASSWGTDGGEQYF. CDR3 nucleotides: TGCGCCAGCAGCTGGGGGACAGATGGAGGGGAGCAGTACTTC. The full variable domain, its missing parts supplied by reference TRBV5-1 and TRBJ2-7, is KAGVTQTPRYLIKTRGQQVTLSCSPISGHRSVSWYQQTPGQGLQFLFEYFSETQRNKGNFPGRFSGRQFSNSRSEMNVSTLELGDSALYLCASSWGTDGGEQYFGPGTRLTVT.

The chain's CDR3 is CASSLAVRGGAGGLADTQYF. In DNA form, the CDR3 reads TGTGCCAGCAGCTTAGCGGTTAGGGGAGGTGCGGGAGGGTTAGCAGATACGCAGTATTTT. This chain links TRBV7-8 with TRBJ2-3; 9 bases fit TRBD2. The V and J ends lost 0 bases and 4 bases, in that order; junction bases with no gene match: 17. CDR1 is SGHVS and CDR2 is FQNEAQ in the germline V gene. The CDR3 length is 20 residues.

The chain employs TRBV12-5 and TRBJ1-2; no clear D gene. CDR1 and CDR2 from the germline V gene are LGHNT and FRNRAP. V shed 4 bases and J shed 7 bases, with 16 bases lying between them. The CDR3 loop spans 14 amino acids. CDR3 sequence reads: CASGSNGEGVGYTF. The CDR3 DNA follows: TGTGCTAGTGGTTCCAATGGTGAGGGAGTTGGCTACACCTTC.

This chain uses TRBV6-5 with TRBJ2-1; D uncertain. The V and J ends lost 0 bases and 0 bases respectively, with 9 bases between them. This CDR3 region has 16 residues. Per germline, CDR1 MNHEY and CDR2 SVGAGI. CDR3 bases: TGTGCCAGCAGTTACTCGGGCCCCCGCTCCTACAATGAGCAGTTCTTC. Protein product: CASSYSGPRSYNEQFF.